This T cell receptor beta chain was sequenced in a study of Ad26.COV2.S vaccination and SARS-CoV-2 variants. Study-level background: A COV1001 Ad26.COV2.S trial-arm participant provided the sample. Study-wide results and caveats: Those who received the vaccine showed greater spike-specific TCR breadth than those given placebo.

Noted treatment: 19 received Ad26.COV2.S at low or high dose, single or two shots; about 5 received placebo; per-sample allocation not given. Collection of samples fell on day 63 after the first vaccine or placebo injection. The data were produced by immunoSEQ multiplex PCR, yet TCRdb's version contains in-frame clones alone and is incomplete. The sample carries roughly 500,000 clones, 89% recorded once. This clone came up a few times. Its antigen remains unidentified. Germline loops: CDR1 LNHDA, CDR2 SQIVND (reference sequence). V was shortened by 6 bases and J by 0 bases, with 9 bases between the two germline ends. CDR3 length: 14 residues.

This clonotype was sampled from a person aged 18-60 years who received the Ad26.COV2.S COVID-19 vaccine or a placebo. V gene TRBV19 combines with J gene TRBJ1-3; possibly TRBD1 for D (6 bases). Sequenced material: peripheral blood, taken in a trial of Ad26.COV2.S vaccine versus placebo. CDR3 DNA: TGTGCCAGTAGGAACAGGGACTCTGGAAACACCATATATTTT. It encodes CASRNRDSGNTIYF.